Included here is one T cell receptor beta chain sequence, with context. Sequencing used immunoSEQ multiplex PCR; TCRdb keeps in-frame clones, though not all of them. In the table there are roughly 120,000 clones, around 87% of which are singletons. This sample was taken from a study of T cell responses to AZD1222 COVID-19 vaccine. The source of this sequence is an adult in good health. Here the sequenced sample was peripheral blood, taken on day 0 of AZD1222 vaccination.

CDR3 nucleotide sequence: TGCAGCGTTGAAACGCGCTCTGGGGCCAACGTCCTGACTTTC. Encoded protein: CSVETRSGANVLTF. The rearrangement joins TRBV29-1 to TRBJ2-6, with D hard to call. Trimming removed 2 bases from V and 0 bases from J, with 5 bases in between. The V gene's germline CDR1 is SQVTM and CDR2 ANQGSEA. This CDR3 is built from 14 residues.